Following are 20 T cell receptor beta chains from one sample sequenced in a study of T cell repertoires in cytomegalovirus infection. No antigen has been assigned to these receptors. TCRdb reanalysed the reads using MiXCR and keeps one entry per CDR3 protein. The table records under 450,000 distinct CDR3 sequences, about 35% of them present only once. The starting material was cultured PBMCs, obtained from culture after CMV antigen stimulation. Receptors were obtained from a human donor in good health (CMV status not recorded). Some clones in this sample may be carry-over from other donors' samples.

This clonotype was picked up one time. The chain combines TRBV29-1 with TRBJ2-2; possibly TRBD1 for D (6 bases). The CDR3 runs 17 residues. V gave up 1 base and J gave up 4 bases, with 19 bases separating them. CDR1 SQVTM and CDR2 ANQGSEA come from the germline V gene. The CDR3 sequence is CSVEARGFQGATGELFF. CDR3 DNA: TGCAGCGTTGAAGCCAGGGGTTTCCAGGGCGCCACCGGGGAGCTGTTTTTT.

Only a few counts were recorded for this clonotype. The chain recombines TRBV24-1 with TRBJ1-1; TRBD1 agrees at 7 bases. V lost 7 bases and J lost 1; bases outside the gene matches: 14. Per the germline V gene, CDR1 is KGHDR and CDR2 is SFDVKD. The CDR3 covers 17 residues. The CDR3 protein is CATSGSGTENANTEAFF. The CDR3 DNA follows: TGTGCCACCAGCGGTTCCGGGACAGAGAACGCGAACACTGAAGCTTTCTTT.

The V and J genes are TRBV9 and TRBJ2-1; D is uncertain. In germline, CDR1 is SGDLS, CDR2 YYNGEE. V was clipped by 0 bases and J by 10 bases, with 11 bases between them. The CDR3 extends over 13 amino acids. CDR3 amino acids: CASSVGGYPEQFF. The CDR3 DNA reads TGTGCCAGCAGCGTAGGAGGCTATCCGGAGCAGTTCTTC. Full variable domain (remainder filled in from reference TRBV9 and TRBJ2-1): DSGVTQTPKHLITATGQRVTLRCSPRSGDLSVYWYQQSLDQGLQFLIQYYNGEERAKGNILERFSAQQFPDLHSELNLSSLELGDSALYFCASSVGGYPEQFFGPGTRLTVL.

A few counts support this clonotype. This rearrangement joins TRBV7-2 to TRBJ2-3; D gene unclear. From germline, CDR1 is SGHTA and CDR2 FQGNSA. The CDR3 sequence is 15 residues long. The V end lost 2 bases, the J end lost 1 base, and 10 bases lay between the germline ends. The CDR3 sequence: CASSLSGPGTDTQYF. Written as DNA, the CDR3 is TGTGCCAGCAGCTTATCGGGCCCCGGCACAGATACGCAGTATTTT.

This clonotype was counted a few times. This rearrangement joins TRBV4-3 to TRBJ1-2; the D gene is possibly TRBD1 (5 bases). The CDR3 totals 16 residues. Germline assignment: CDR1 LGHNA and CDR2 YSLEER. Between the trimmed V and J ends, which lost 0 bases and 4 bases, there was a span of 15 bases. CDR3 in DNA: TGCGCCAGCAGCCAAGATGAGCGACAGCCTTTCTATGGCTACACCTTC. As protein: CASSQDERQPFYGYTF.

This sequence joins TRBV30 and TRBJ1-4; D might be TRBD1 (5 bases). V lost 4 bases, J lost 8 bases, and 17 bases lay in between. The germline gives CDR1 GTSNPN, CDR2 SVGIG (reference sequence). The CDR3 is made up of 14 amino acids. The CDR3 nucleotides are TGTGCCTGGACCGGAGGGGCCATTAGGGAAAAACTGTTTTTT. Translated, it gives CAWTGGAIREKLFF.

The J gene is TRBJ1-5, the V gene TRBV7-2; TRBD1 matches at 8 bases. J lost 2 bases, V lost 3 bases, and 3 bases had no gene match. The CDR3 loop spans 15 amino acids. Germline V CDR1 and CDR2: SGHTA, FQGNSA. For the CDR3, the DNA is TGTGCCAGCAGCTTGACAGGGGTGGGCAATCAGCCCCAGCATTTT. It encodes CASSLTGVGNQPQHF.

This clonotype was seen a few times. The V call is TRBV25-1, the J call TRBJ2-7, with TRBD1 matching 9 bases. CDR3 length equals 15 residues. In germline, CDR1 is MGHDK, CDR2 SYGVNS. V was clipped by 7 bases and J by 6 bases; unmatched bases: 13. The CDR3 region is CASIEQGTGTIEQYV. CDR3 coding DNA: TGTGCCAGCATCGAACAGGGGACAGGGACGATCGAGCAGTACGTC.

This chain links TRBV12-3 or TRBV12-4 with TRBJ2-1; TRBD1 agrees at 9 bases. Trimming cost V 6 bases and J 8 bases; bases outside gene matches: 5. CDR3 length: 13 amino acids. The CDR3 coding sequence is TGTGCCAGCAGAGGACAGGGGTGGGATGAGCAGTTCTTC. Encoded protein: CASRGQGWDEQFF.

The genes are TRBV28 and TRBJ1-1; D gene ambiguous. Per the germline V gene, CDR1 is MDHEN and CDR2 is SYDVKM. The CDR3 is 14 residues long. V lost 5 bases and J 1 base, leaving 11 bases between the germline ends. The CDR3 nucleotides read TGTGCCAGCAGTCCCGACACCCCGAACACTGAAGCTTTCTTT. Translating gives CASSPDTPNTEAFF.

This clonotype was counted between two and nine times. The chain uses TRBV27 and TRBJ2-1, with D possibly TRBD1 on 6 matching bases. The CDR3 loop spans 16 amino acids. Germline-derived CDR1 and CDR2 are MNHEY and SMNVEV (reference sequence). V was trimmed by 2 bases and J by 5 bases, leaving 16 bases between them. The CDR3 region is CASSLKQGLSNNEQFF. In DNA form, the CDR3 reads TGTGCCAGCAGTTTAAAACAGGGCCTTTCGAACAATGAGCAGTTCTTC.

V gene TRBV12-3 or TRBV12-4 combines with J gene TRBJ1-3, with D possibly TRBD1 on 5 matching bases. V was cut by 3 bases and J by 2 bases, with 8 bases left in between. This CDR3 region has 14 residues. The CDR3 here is CASSFGRAGNTIYF. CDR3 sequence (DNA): TGTGCCAGCAGTTTTGGCAGGGCTGGAAACACCATATATTTT.

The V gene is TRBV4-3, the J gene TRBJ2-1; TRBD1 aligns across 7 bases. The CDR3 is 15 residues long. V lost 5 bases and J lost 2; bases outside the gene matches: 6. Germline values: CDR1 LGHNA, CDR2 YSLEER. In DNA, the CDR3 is TGCGCCAGCAGCGCGCCGGGACAGACCTACAATGAGCAGTTCTTC. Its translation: CASSAPGQTYNEQFF.

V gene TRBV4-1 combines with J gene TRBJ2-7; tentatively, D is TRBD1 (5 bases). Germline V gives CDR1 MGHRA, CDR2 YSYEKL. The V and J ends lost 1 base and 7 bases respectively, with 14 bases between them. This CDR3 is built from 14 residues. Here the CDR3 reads CASSQVGQTTEQYF. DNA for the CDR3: TGCGCCAGCAGCCAAGTTGGACAAACGACAGAGCAGTACTTC.

The CDR3 DNA is TGTGCCACCAGGGACACGTATAGCAATCAGCCCCAGCATTTT. Translated: CATRDTYSNQPQHF. This chain uses TRBV15 with TRBJ1-5; possible D gene TRBD1, 5 bases. V was shortened by 6 bases and J by 0 bases, with 9 bases between the two germline ends. Germline V lookup: CDR1 LNHNV, CDR2 YYDKDF (reference sequence). The CDR3 extends over 14 amino acids.

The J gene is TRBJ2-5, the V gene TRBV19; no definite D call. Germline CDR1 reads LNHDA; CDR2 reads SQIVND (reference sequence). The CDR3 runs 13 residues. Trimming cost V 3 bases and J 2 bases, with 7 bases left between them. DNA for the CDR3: TGTGCCAGTAGTATGCATAATCAAGAGACCCAGTACTTC. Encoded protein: CASSMHNQETQYF.

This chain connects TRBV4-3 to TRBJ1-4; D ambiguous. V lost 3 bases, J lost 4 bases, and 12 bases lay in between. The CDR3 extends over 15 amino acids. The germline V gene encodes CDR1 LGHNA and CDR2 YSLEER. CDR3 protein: CASSHGGVINEKLFF. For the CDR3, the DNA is TGCGCCAGCAGCCACGGCGGGGTGATTAATGAAAAACTGTTTTTT.

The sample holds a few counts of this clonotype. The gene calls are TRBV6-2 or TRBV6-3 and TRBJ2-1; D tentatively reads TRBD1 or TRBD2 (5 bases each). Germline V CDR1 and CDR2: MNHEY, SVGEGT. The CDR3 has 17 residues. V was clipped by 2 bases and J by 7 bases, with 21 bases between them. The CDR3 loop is CASSYPRRDPYRNEQFF. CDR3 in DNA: TGTGCCAGCAGTTACCCTCGCCGGGACCCTTACCGGAATGAGCAGTTCTTC.

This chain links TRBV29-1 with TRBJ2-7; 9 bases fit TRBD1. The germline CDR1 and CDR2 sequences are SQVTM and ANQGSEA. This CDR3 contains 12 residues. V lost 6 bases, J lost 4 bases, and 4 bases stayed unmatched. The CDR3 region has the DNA TGCAGCGTCCCCGGGACAGGGTACGAGCAGTACTTC. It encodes CSVPGTGYEQYF.

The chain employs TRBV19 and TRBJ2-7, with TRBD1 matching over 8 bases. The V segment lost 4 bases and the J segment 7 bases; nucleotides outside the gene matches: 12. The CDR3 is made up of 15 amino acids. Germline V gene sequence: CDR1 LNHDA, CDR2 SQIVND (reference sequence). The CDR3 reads CASSTGQGPPWEQYF. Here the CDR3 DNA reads TGTGCCAGTAGTACCGGACAGGGTCCTCCGTGGGAGCAGTACTTC.